The clone carrying this T cell receptor (beta chain) has more than one count but fewer than ten. The antigen remains undetermined. This specimen comes from a study of T cells after yellow fever vaccination. General study results and limits: Abundant bulk-population clonotypes could contaminate the FACS-sorted repertoires. A small share of clonotypes appeared in both CD4 and CD8 compartments.

Template-switching 5'RACE yielded the TCR cDNA; a universal primer site and UMIs were added in the process. TCRdb re-called the 5' RACE reads with MiXCR, one entry per CDR3 protein. The table has some 250,000 distinct CDR3 sequences, less than 9% seen once. This CDR3 spans 11 amino acids. From germline, CDR1 is SGHTA and CDR2 FQGNSA. V was trimmed by 7 bases and J by 8 bases, leaving 11 bases between them. The TCR was taken from a man aged 25-45 years who received the YFV17D yellow fever vaccine. V and J are TRBV7-2 and TRBJ1-1, with no clear D. Sequenced here: CD4+ T cells sorted from PBMCs, sampled 15 days after the yellow fever booster vaccination. The CDR3 DNA is TGTGCCAGCACTCCCATGTGGGAAGCTTTCTTT. Encoded protein: CASTPMWEAFF.